One and the same sample provided the 11 T cell receptor beta chains below, sequenced in a study of cytomegalovirus exposure and HLA in healthy donors. The assay was immunoSEQ multiplex PCR, and TCRdb's table has in-frame clones only and misses some. Among roughly 50,000 clones, roughly 89% were seen once, and the ten largest hold about 8.1%. Material for sequencing was PBMCs. These receptors were obtained from a woman in her late teens or twenties in good health and CMV-seropositive.

The chain combines TRBV7-9 with TRBJ2-7; tentative D call: TRBD1 (6 bases). The V gene's germline CDR1 is SEHNR and CDR2 FQNEAQ (reference sequence). The CDR3 totals 16 residues. Trimming shortened V by 5 bases and J by 0 bases, and 17 bases separated the two germline ends. The CDR3, as DNA: TGTGCCAGCAGCGCCAACAGGGCAGGCCTCTCCTACGAGCAGTACTTC. The encoded protein is CASSANRAGLSYEQYF.

CDR3 sequence (DNA): TGTGCCACCAGCAGATCAGGGGGAATGTACACTGAAGCTTTCTTT. Its protein is CATSRSGGMYTEAFF. This rearrangement joins TRBV15 to TRBJ1-1, with 7 positions matching TRBD1. In germline, CDR1 is LNHNV, CDR2 YYDKDF (reference sequence). V trimming: 2 bases; J trimming: 3 bases; junction bases outside the gene matches: 6. The CDR3 extends over 15 amino acids.

The chain couples TRBV6-5 to TRBJ2-7; 10 bases are a match to TRBD1. The germline gives CDR1 MNHEY, CDR2 SVGAGI. The CDR3 spans 15 residues. V shed 6 bases and J 5 bases; nucleotides not matched to a gene: 10. CDR3 region: CASRGAPGQGNEQYF. The CDR3 DNA is TGTGCCAGCAGGGGGGCACCGGGACAGGGGAACGAGCAGTACTTC.

This chain links TRBV5-4 with TRBJ2-7; the match to TRBD2 covers 16 bases. This CDR3 is built from 18 residues. Germline V gene sequence: CDR1 SGHNT, CDR2 YYREEE (reference sequence). The ends lost 3 bases at V and 4 bases at J; junction bases unmatched: 10. This CDR3 is CASSSPRGLAGGRYEQYF. CDR3 sequence (DNA): TGTGCCAGCAGCTCCCCCCGGGGACTAGCGGGGGGGCGGTACGAGCAGTACTTC. The variable domain in full, with the rest retrieved from reference TRBV5-4 and TRBJ2-7, is ETGVTQSPTHLIKTRGQQVTLRCSSQSGHNTVSWYQQALGQGPQFIFQYYREEENGRGNFPPRFSGLQFPNYSSELNVNALELDDSALYLCASSSPRGLAGGRYEQYFGPGTRLTVT.

The rearrangement links TRBV4-1 to TRBJ1-1, with D perhaps TRBD1 (6 bases). V lost 5 bases and J lost 0, with 13 bases in between. Germline CDR1 is MGHRA and CDR2 is YSYEKL. The CDR3 runs 15 residues. The CDR3 coding sequence is TGCGCCAGCAGCAAGCCCGGGACATTGAACACTGAAGCTTTCTTT. This codes for CASSKPGTLNTEAFF.

By proportion, this clone is medium-sized (0.01 to 0.1%). The chain uses TRBV7-2 and TRBJ2-7, with 8 bases identical to TRBD2. The V segment lost 5 bases and the J segment 3 bases; nucleotides outside the gene matches: 6. CDR3 size: 14 residues. CDR1 and CDR2 from the germline V gene are SGHTA and FQGNSA. The CDR3 region has the DNA TGTGCCAGCAGCGAGAGCGGGAGCCTCTACGAGCAGTACTTC. It is translated as CASSESGSLYEQYF.

CDR3 nucleotide sequence: TGTGCCAGCTCACCAGAAGGGGGATTTAATTCACCCCTCCACTTT. It codes for CASSPEGGFNSPLHF. The chain employs TRBV18 and TRBJ1-6; D is possibly TRBD1 (6 bases). V dropped 2 bases and J dropped 6 bases, with 11 bases sitting between them. CDR1 KGHSH and CDR2 LQKENI come from the germline V gene. This CDR3 region has 15 residues.

This clone has just one count. The rearrangement uses TRBV27 and TRBJ1-6; D is unresolved. V lost 4 bases and J 7 bases, leaving 17 bases between the germline ends. This CDR3 spans 16 amino acids. Germline assignment: CDR1 MNHEY and CDR2 SMNVEV (reference sequence). The CDR3 DNA is TGTGCCAGCAGTTCCCCACCGTCCAGTCCCAATTCACCCCTCCACTTT. Translating it yields CASSSPPSSPNSPLHF.

V is TRBV7-3 and J is TRBJ2-1, with D possibly matching TRBD1 (6 bases). The CDR3 is 15 residues long. Germline CDR1 reads SGHTA; CDR2 reads FQGTGA. Between the trimmed V and J ends, which lost 5 bases and 3 bases, there was a span of 14 bases. CDR3 region: CASSPRGVLYNEQFF. The DNA of the CDR3 is TGTGCCAGCAGCCCCAGGGGAGTGCTCTACAATGAGCAGTTCTTC.

The chain has TRBV14 and TRBJ2-3, with 10 bases lining up with TRBD1. V was clipped by 8 bases and J by 2 bases; unmatched bases: 10. CDR1 is SGHDN and CDR2 is FVKESK in the germline V gene. The CDR3 extends over 16 amino acids. Here the CDR3 DNA reads TGTGCCAGCGCGACTGGGACAGGGGCCTTCACAGATACGCAGTATTTT. Protein: CASATGTGAFTDTQYF.

The rearrangement links TRBV10-1 to TRBJ2-3; D perhaps matches TRBD2 (6 bases). Trimming removed 10 bases at V and 4 bases at J, with 24 bases between. The CDR3 totals 16 residues. Germline values: CDR1 WNHNN, CDR2 SYGVQD (reference sequence). CDR3 region: CATQDDREQRADTQYF. The CDR3 DNA is TGCGCCACCCAGGACGACCGGGAGCAAAGGGCAGATACGCAGTATTTT.